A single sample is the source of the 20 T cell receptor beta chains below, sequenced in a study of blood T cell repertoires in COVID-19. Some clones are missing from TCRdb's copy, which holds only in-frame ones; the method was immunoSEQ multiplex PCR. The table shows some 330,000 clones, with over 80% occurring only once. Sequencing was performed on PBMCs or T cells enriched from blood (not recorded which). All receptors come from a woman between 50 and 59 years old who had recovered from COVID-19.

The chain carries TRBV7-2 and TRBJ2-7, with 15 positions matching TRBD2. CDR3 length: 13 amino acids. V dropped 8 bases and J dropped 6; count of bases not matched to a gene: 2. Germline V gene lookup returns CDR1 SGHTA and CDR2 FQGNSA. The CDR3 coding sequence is TGTGCCAGCGGACTAGCGGGAGGGGTCGAGCAGTACTTC. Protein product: CASGLAGGVEQYF.

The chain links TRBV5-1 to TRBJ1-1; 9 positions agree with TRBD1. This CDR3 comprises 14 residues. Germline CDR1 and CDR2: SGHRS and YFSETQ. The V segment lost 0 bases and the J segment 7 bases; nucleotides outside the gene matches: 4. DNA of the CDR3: TGCGCCAGCAGCTTGGCCACAGGGGGCAATGAAGCTTTCTTT. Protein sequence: CASSLATGGNEAFF.

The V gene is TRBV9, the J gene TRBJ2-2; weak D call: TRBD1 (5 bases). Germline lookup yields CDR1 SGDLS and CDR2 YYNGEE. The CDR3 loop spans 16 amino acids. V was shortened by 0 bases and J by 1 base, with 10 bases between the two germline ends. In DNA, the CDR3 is TGTGCCAGCAGCGTAGGGGGCCAATTGAACACCGGGGAGCTGTTTTTT. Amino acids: CASSVGGQLNTGELFF.

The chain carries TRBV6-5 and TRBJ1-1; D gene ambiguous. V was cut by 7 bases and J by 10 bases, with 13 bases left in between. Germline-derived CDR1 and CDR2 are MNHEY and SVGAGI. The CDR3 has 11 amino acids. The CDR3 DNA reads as TGTGCCAGCACTCCTGCGGGCCCAGCTTTCTTT. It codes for CASTPAGPAFF.

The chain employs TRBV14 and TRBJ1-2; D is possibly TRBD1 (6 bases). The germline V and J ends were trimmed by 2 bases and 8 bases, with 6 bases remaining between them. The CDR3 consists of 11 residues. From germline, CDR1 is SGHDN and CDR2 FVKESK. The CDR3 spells CASSQQGGYTF. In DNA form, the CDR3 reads TGTGCCAGCAGCCAACAGGGGGGCTACACCTTC.

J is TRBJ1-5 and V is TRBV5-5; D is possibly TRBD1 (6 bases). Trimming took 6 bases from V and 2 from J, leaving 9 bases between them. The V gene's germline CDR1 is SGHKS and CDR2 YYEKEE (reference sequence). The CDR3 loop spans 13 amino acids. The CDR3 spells CASTQGGNQPQHF. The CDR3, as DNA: TGTGCCAGCACACAGGGAGGCAATCAGCCCCAGCATTTT.

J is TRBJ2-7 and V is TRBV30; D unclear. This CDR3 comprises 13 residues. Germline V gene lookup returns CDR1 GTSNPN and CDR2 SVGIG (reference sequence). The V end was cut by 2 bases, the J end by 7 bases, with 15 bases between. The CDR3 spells CAWSPSLLNEQYF. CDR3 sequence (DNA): TGTGCCTGGAGTCCCTCTCTACTAAATGAGCAGTACTTC.

CDR3 sequence (DNA): TGCGCCAGCAGCCCCGGGGGAGGGCTCTCCTACGAGCAGTACTTC. Amino acids: CASSPGGGLSYEQYF. The chain is built from TRBV5-1 and TRBJ2-7; 7 bases are a match to TRBD2. CDR1 and CDR2 (germline): SGHRS, YFSETQ. CDR3 length: 15 residues. V was pared by 4 bases and J by 0 bases, with 7 bases of the junction left unmatched.

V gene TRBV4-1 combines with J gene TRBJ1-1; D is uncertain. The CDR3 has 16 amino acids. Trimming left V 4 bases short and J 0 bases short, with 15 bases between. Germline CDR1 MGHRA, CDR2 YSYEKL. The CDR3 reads CASSRNSIFMNTEAFF. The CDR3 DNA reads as TGCGCCAGCAGCCGAAACAGTATTTTCATGAACACTGAAGCTTTCTTT.

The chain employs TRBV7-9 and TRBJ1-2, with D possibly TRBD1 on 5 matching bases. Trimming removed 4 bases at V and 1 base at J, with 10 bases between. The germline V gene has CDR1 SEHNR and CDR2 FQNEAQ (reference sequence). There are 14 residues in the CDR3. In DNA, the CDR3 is TGTGCCAGCAGCTATGGGGGGGTTAACTATGGCTACACCTTC. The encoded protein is CASSYGGVNYGYTF.

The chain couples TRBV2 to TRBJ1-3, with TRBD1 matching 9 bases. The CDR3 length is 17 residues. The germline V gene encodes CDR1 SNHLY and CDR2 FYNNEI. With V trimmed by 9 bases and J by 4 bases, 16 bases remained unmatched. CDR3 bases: TGTGCCAGTGGTCTTAGGGACAGGGTAATCTCGGGAAACACCATATATTTT. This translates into CASGLRDRVISGNTIYF. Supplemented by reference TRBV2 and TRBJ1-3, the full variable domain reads EPEVTQTPSHQVTQMGQEVILRCVPISNHLYFYWYRQILGQKVEFLVSFYNNEISEKSEIFDDQFSVERPDGSNFTLKIRSTKLEDSAMYFCASGLRDRVISGNTIYFGEGSWLTVV.

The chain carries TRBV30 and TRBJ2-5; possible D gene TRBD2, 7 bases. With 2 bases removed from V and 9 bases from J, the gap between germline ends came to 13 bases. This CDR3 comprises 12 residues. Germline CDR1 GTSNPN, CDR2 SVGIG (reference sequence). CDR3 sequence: CAWSPPGGPQYF. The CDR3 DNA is TGTGCCTGGAGTCCCCCCGGGGGGCCCCAGTACTTC.

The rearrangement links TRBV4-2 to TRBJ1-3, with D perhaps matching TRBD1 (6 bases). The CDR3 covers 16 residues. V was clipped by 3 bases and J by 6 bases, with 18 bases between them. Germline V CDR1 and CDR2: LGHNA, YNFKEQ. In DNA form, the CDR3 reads TGTGCCAGCAGCCAGATCCAGGGGTTTCGGGTAAACACCATATATTTT. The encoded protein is CASSQIQGFRVNTIYF.

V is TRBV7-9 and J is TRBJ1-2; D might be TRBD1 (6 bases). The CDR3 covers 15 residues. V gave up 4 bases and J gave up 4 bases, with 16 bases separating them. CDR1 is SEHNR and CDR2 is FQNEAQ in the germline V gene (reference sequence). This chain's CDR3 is CASSSDSKRFYGYTF. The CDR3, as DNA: TGTGCCAGCAGCTCGGACAGCAAACGTTTCTATGGCTACACCTTC.

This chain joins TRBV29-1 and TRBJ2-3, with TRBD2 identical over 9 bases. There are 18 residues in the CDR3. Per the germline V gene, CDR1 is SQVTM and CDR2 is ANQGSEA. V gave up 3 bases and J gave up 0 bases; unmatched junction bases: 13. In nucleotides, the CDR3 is TGCAGCGTTGAGGGACGGGGAACCGGGACTAGCAGCACAGATACGCAGTATTTT. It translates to CSVEGRGTGTSSTDTQYF.

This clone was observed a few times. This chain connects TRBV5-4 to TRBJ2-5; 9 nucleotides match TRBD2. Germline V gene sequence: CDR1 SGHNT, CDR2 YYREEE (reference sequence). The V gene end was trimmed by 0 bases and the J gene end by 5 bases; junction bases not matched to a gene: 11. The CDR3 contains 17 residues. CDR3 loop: CASSLGGAGGPEETQYF. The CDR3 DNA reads TGTGCCAGCAGCTTGGGGGGAGCGGGAGGCCCCGAGGAGACCCAGTACTTC.

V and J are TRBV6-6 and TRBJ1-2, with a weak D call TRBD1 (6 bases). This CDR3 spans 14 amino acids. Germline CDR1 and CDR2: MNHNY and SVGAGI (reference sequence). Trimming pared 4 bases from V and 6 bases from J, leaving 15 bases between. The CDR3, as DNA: TGTGCCAGCAGTTCTTCTACAGGGAATAATGGCTACACCTTC. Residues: CASSSSTGNNGYTF.

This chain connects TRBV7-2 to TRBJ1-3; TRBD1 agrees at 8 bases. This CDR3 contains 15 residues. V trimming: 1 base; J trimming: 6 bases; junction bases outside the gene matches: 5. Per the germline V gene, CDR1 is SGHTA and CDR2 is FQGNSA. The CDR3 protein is CASSLVGQGANTIYF. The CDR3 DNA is TGTGCCAGCAGCTTAGTGGGGCAGGGGGCAAACACCATATATTTT.

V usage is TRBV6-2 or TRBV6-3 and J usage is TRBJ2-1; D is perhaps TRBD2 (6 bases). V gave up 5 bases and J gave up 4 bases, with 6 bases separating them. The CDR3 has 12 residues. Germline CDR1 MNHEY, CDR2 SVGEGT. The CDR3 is CASSGTYNEQFF. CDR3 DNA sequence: TGTGCCAGCAGTGGGACTTACAATGAGCAGTTCTTC.

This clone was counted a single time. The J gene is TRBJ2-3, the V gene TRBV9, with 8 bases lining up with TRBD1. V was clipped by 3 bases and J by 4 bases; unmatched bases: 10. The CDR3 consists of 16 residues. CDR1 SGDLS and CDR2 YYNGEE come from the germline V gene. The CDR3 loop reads CASSEQGVGSADTQYF. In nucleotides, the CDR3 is TGTGCCAGCAGCGAACAGGGGGTGGGGTCAGCAGATACGCAGTATTTT.